This T cell receptor beta chain was recorded in a study of molecular identifiers for immune sequencing clone quantification. At the level of the study: Replicate RNA from approximately 20,000 or 98,000 naive CD8 T cells formed five aliquots; four were sequenced. The study, taken as a whole, reports: Reports indicate spiked Jurkat TCR RNA from one cell could be found among roughly 930,000 naive cells.

The CD8+CD4-CCR7+CD45RA+ phenotype defined the sorted naive CD8 T cells. This CDR3 is built from 12 residues. Germline V gene sequence: CDR1 SGHDT, CDR2 YYEEEE. The ends were cut back, 4 bases at V and 4 bases at J, with 7 bases in the middle. The table lists this clonotype with many counts. What it binds is not known. TCRdb redid the calling of the PCR reads with MiXCR, one entry per CDR3 protein. The top ten clones hold roughly 0.9% of a sample with under 650,000 distinct CDR3 sequences, nearly 20% of them seen once. The clonotype originates from a human donor in good health. Some libraries in this study had Jurkat cell RNA spiked in. The sample was naive CD8+ T cells from blood, with Jurkat cell RNA spiked in. Documented subset: FACS-sorted CD8+CD4-CCR7+CD45RA+ naive T cells. The V gene is TRBV5-6, the J gene TRBJ2-3; D is undetermined. CDR3 sequence reads: CASSPGSDTQYF. The DNA for the CDR3 is TGTGCCAGCAGCCCCGGTTCAGATACGCAGTATTTT.